A selection of T cell receptor beta chains follows, all from one sample in a study of blood T cell repertoires in COVID-19. Assay: immunoSEQ multiplex PCR; the TCRdb copy retains only in-frame clones and omits some. The profile shows about 330,000 clones, around 89% of them singletons. The sample consisted of peripheral blood. The receptors stem from a woman in her forties or fifties with active or convalescent COVID-19. Each CDR3 is given with its conserved first and last residue. Fields, in order: V gene, clone size, D gene, J gene, CDR3 DNA, CDR3 protein. D genes are given only for firm matches. Size is omitted from some rows. Given values are once, few, many or a class for expanded clones.

>TRBV30|once|.|TRBJ1-1
TGTGCCTGGAGAATCCCGCCAGGGCAAGCTTTCTTT
CAWRIPPGQAFF
>TRBV28|.|TRBD1|TRBJ2-4
TGTGCCAGCAGTTCCCCACTCCCGGGACAGAGAACGCTTCAGTACTTC
CASSSPLPGQRTLQYF
>TRBV27|.|.|TRBJ2-6
TGTGCCAGCAGGGACAGTCCCTCTGGGGCCAACGTCCTGACTTTC
CASRDSPSGANVLTF
>TRBV5-1|.|.|TRBJ2-7
TGCGCCAGCAGCTTGCGAGCGGACCAAGGCTACGAGCAGTACTTC
CASSLRADQGYEQYF
>TRBV11-3|once|TRBD1|TRBJ2-3
TGTGCCAGCAGCCTTCGACAGGGGGCCCTCACAGATACGCAGTATTTT
CASSLRQGALTDTQYF
>TRBV7-8|.|.|TRBJ2-7
TGTGCCAGCAGCCCAGATCCCTCCAGGGTTCGCGAGCAGTACTTC
CASSPDPSRVREQYF
>TRBV5-5|.|TRBD1|TRBJ1-1
TGTGCCAGCAGCTTATCGGGACAGCGGAACACTGAAGCTTTCTTT
CASSLSGQRNTEAFF
>TRBV9|.|TRBD2|TRBJ2-7
TGTGCCAGCAGCTCCCAACCCGGGGGAGGGGTAGAGCAGTACTTC
CASSSQPGGGVEQYF
>TRBV5-4|once|TRBD1|TRBJ2-2
TGTGCCAGCAGCTTTTTCGACAGGGCCAGCGGGGAGCTGTTTTTT
CASSFFDRASGELFF
>TRBV12-3/TRBV12-4|.|TRBD1|TRBJ1-1
TGTGCCAGCAGTTTGCAGGGGGCCGCTGAAGCTTTCTTT
CASSLQGAAEAFF
>TRBV3-1/TRBV3-2|.|.|TRBJ1-1
TGTGCCAGCAGCCGTGGGACATCCGTCGACACTGAAGCTTTCTTT
CASSRGTSVDTEAFF
>TRBV5-1|.|TRBD1|TRBJ1-1
TGCGCCAGCAGCCTGACAGGGGGCGGCGGATTGTTCACTGAAGCTTTCTTT
CASSLTGGGGLFTEAFF
>TRBV19|.|TRBD1|TRBJ2-7
TGTGCCAGTAGTATGGGGACAGGGGGAGGCTACGAGCAGTACTTC
CASSMGTGGGYEQYF
>TRBV29-1|.|TRBD2|TRBJ2-5
TGCAGCGTTGAAGTCTCGGCCCGGGGGGGGACCCAGTACTTC
CSVEVSARGGTQYF
>TRBV5-1|once|TRBD1|TRBJ2-7
TGCGCCAGCACCATAATTCCGGGACAGGGGGCCTACGAGCAGTACTTC
CASTIIPGQGAYEQYF
>TRBV18|.|.|TRBJ1-3
TGTGCCAGCCTTGGGACTGCAGCGGGGAACACCATATATTTT
CASLGTAAGNTIYF
>TRBV19|.|.|TRBJ2-1
TGTGCCAGTAGTCTCACAGGGTCCTCCTACAATGAGCAGTTCTTC
CASSLTGSSYNEQFF
>TRBV5-4|.|.|TRBJ2-7
TGTGCCAGCAGCTTGGACAGGTTGGGTGAGCAGTACTTC
CASSLDRLGEQYF
>TRBV5-4|.|.|TRBJ2-7
TGTGCCAGCACCCCGGGGCAGGGGTCCTCCTACGAGCAGTACTTC
CASTPGQGSSYEQYF
>TRBV27|.|.|TRBJ2-2
TGTGCCAGCAGTTCGCGCGGCACCGACTCCCCGAGGACCGGGGAGCTGTTTTTT
CASSSRGTDSPRTGELFF
>TRBV28|.|.|TRBJ1-4
TGTGCCAGCAGTTTACTCCCGCGGGGGGCGGGTGAAAAACTGTTTTTT
CASSLLPRGAGEKLFF
>TRBV3-1/TRBV3-2|.|.|TRBJ1-5
TGTGCCAGCAGCCAAGATGCCCAAACATATAGCAATCAGCCCCAGCATTTT
CASSQDAQTYSNQPQHF
>TRBV7-9|.|.|TRBJ1-2
TGTGCCAGCAGCCCCCCTAACAGGGACTATGGCTACACCTTC
CASSPPNRDYGYTF
>TRBV19|.|.|TRBJ1-6
TGTGCCAGTAGTATCCCTCCGGGAGGAAATTATAATTCACCCCTCCACTTT
CASSIPPGGNYNSPLHF
>TRBV12-5|.|.|TRBJ2-5
TGTGCTAGTGGTTTGGTAGGGTACCTAGCGCGGGAACAAGAGACCCAGTACTTC
CASGLVGYLAREQETQYF
>TRBV7-2|.|.|TRBJ2-5
TGTGCCAGCACCCCGACTAGTGCGGGAGAGACCCAGTACTTC
CASTPTSAGETQYF
>TRBV24-1|.|.|TRBJ2-1
TGTGCCACCAGTGCGGCAGGGCTCGATGAGCAGTTCTTC
CATSAAGLDEQFF
>TRBV4-3|.|.|TRBJ2-3
TGCGCCAGCAGCCAAGGCCTAGCTTACGATCCGCAGTATTTT
CASSQGLAYDPQYF
>TRBV28|.|.|TRBJ2-7
TGTGCCAGCAGCGAGTTAACGGGGAGTTCCTACGAGCAGTACTTC
CASSELTGSSYEQYF
>TRBV29-1|.|.|TRBJ1-1
TGCAGCGTTGAAAAGGGGATGAACACTGAAGCTTTCTTT
CSVEKGMNTEAFF
>TRBV11-3|.|.|TRBJ2-6
TGTGCCAGCAGCGCTAGGGACTCCTCCTCTGGGGCCAACGTCCTGACTTTC
CASSARDSSSGANVLTF
>TRBV27|.|.|TRBJ1-1
TGTGCCAGCAGTCCGTCTAGATACACTGAAGCTTTCTTT
CASSPSRYTEAFF
>TRBV18|once|.|TRBJ2-1
TGTGCCAGCTATACGGTATCACAGGAGCAGTTCTTC
CASYTVSQEQFF
>TRBV7-8|.|TRBD1|TRBJ2-1
TGTGCCAGCAGCTCGGGACAGAGTCCCGATGAGCAGTTCTTC
CASSSGQSPDEQFF
>TRBV15|.|TRBD1|TRBJ1-4
TGTGCCACCAGCAGAGGCAGGGGGGACGAAAAACTGTTTTTT
CATSRGRGDEKLFF
>TRBV6-2/TRBV6-3|.|TRBD1|TRBJ2-7
TGTGCCAGCAGTTCTCAGGACAGGGCCGGTTACGAGCAGTACTTC
CASSSQDRAGYEQYF
>TRBV30|.|TRBD1|TRBJ1-1
TGTGCCTGGTCCCACAGGGGTTACACTGAAGCTTTCTTT
CAWSHRGYTEAFF
>TRBV6-6|.|.|TRBJ2-1
TGTGCCAGCAGTTACGAGGCTAGAGGCTCCTACAATGAGCAGTTCTTC
CASSYEARGSYNEQFF
>TRBV6-1|.|.|TRBJ1-4
TGTGCCAGCAGTGATCGTTTACAGGGCCATAATGAAAAACTGTTTTTT
CASSDRLQGHNEKLFF
>TRBV12-5|.|.|TRBJ1-2
TGTGCTAGTGTAGGGACCTCCAATGACAGGCGAACTAACTATGGCTACACCTTC
CASVGTSNDRRTNYGYTF
>TRBV18|once|TRBD1|TRBJ1-2
TGTGCCAGCTCACCCGGGACAGCAACCTATGGCTACACCTTC
CASSPGTATYGYTF
>TRBV28|.|TRBD2|TRBJ2-5
TGTGCCAGCAGTTCGGGGACTAGCGGGGGGGAGACCCAGTACTTC
CASSSGTSGGETQYF
>TRBV6-4|many|.|TRBJ1-1
TGTGCCAGCAGTGCCTCACCGGGGAACACTGAAGCTTTCTTT
CASSASPGNTEAFF
>TRBV3-1/TRBV3-2|.|.|TRBJ1-6
TGTGCCAGCAGCCAGGGGCAGGTGGGGTCACCCCTCCACTTT
CASSQGQVGSPLHF
>TRBV11-2|.|.|TRBJ1-2
TGTGCCAGCAGGCAGGGTCTCTCGGACTATGGCTACACCTTC
CASRQGLSDYGYTF
>TRBV9|.|TRBD1|TRBJ1-2
TGTGCCAGCAGCACCCGGACAGGGAGTCCAGATGGCTACACCTTC
CASSTRTGSPDGYTF
>TRBV7-2|.|TRBD1|TRBJ2-2
TGTGCCAGCAGCTTATCGGGACAGGGATTCGGGGAGCTGTTTTTT
CASSLSGQGFGELFF
>TRBV5-4|.|TRBD1|TRBJ2-7
TGTGCCAGCGGCGACAGGGGGAATTACGAGCAGTACTTC
CASGDRGNYEQYF
>TRBV7-9|.|TRBD1|TRBJ2-7
TGTGCCAGCAGCTTCGGGACAGGGGGCTCCTACGAGCAGTACTTC
CASSFGTGGSYEQYF
>TRBV7-6|.|TRBD1|TRBJ2-7
TGTGCCAGCAGCGCACCACCGGGACAGACCTACGAGCAGTACTTC
CASSAPPGQTYEQYF
>TRBV11-2|.|TRBD1|TRBJ1-4
TGTGCCAGCAGCTTAGGACAGGGCGGTGAAAAACTGTTTTTT
CASSLGQGGEKLFF
>TRBV30|.|TRBD1|TRBJ1-2
TGTGCCTGGAGGGGTGACAGGGGGCGAGGCTACACCTTC
CAWRGDRGRGYTF
>TRBV7-2|.|TRBD1|TRBJ1-4
TGTGCCAGCAGCCTTAACGGACAGGGCGTTTTCCCAGGTGAAAAACTGTTTTTT
CASSLNGQGVFPGEKLFF
>TRBV5-4|once|TRBD1|TRBJ1-4
TGTGCCAGCAGCTTACTGGACAGGGGACCGAAGGAAAAACTGTTTTTT
CASSLLDRGPKEKLFF
>TRBV5-6|.|.|TRBJ1-1
TGTGCCAGCAGTGAAGATACAGGGATACTTGAAGCTTTCTTT
CASSEDTGILEAFF
>TRBV14|.|.|TRBJ1-1
TGTGCCAGCAGCCAAGATCAAGGGAGGAACACTGAAGCTTTCTTT
CASSQDQGRNTEAFF
>TRBV5-3|.|TRBD2|TRBJ2-3
TGTGCCAGAAGCTTCAGCGGGATCGTAGCAGATACGCAGTATTTT
CARSFSGIVADTQYF
>TRBV5-1|.|.|TRBJ2-3
TGCGCCAGCAGCTCCTCGCGGGATACGCAGTATTTT
CASSSSRDTQYF
>TRBV12-3/TRBV12-4|once|.|TRBJ2-7
TGTGCCAGCAGTTTTATGTCCGAGCAGTACTTC
CASSFMSEQYF
>TRBV7-2|.|TRBD1|TRBJ1-4
TGTGCCAGCAGCCCCAGACAGGGCGCGACCGCGGGGGAAAAACTGTTTTTT
CASSPRQGATAGEKLFF